This entry lists 23 T cell receptor beta chains sequenced from one sample in a study of cytomegalovirus exposure and HLA in healthy donors. Use of 60 Vbeta and 13 Jbeta primers characterized the PCR. Using immunoSEQ multiplex PCR, the repertoire was profiled, and TCRdb retains in-frame clones only, with some absent. The profile covers some 130,000 clones, with 74% appearing a single time and 7.3% taken by the ten largest. Sequenced material: PBMCs. The receptors were sampled from a male donor in good health and CMV-seronegative.

The rearrangement links TRBV13 to TRBJ1-3, with TRBD1 matching over 8 bases. V shed 3 bases and J 2 bases; nucleotides not matched to a gene: 6. CDR1 and CDR2 (germline): PRHDT, FYEKMQ (reference sequence). CDR3 size: 16 residues. Here the CDR3 reads CASSFTLTGAGNTIYF. DNA of the CDR3: TGTGCCAGCAGCTTCACCCTGACAGGGGCTGGAAACACCATATATTTT.

The V call is TRBV7-3, the J call TRBJ2-3; TRBD2 might be the D (5 bases). Germline V gene lookup returns CDR1 SGHTA and CDR2 FQGTGA. Trimming shortened V by 4 bases and J by 0 bases, and 17 bases separated the two germline ends. CDR3 length equals 17 residues. Here the CDR3 DNA reads TGTGCCAGCAGCTCCAATGGTGGCGGGTGGAGCACAGATACGCAGTATTTT. It is translated as CASSSNGGGWSTDTQYF. The variable domain in full, completed from reference TRBV7-3 and TRBJ2-3, reads GAGVSQTPSNKVTEKGKYVELRCDPISGHTALYWYRQSLGQGPEFLIYFQGTGAADDSGLPNDRFFAVRPEGSVSTLKIQRTERGDSAVYLCASSSNGGGWSTDTQYFGPGTRLTVL.

The V gene is TRBV30, the J gene TRBJ2-4, with 9 bases matching TRBD1. This CDR3 is 13 amino acids long. Looked up from germline, CDR1 is GTSNPN and CDR2 is SVGIG (reference sequence). The CDR3 sequence is CACDRGGKNIQYF. DNA of the CDR3: TGTGCTTGTGACAGGGGGGGCAAAAACATTCAGTACTTC.

The CDR3 here is CASRGAGTSGRAETQYF. CDR3 bases: TGTGCCAGCAGGGGGGCCGGGACTAGCGGGAGGGCGGAGACCCAGTACTTC. This chain links TRBV28 with TRBJ2-5; 16 positions match TRBD2. The junction had 9 bases not matched to a gene; V was cut back by 6 bases and J by 5 bases. Germline-derived CDR1 and CDR2 are MDHEN and SYDVKM. There are 17 residues in the CDR3.

The chain carries TRBV5-1 and TRBJ2-1, with TRBD2 matching over 12 bases. The CDR3 runs to 16 residues. V trimming: 2 bases; J trimming: 7 bases; junction bases outside the gene matches: 7. The germline CDR1 and CDR2 sequences are SGHRS and YFSETQ. CDR3 coding DNA: TGCGCCAGCAGCTTTCCTGGACTAGCGGGGAGAAATGAGCAGTTCTTC. Its translation is CASSFPGLAGRNEQFF.

The V gene is TRBV11-1, the J gene TRBJ1-1, with D tentatively TRBD1 (6 bases). CDR1 is SGHAT and CDR2 is FQDESV in the germline V gene (reference sequence). Trimming stripped 1 base from V and 5 bases from J, with 11 bases between. The CDR3 loop spans 14 amino acids. CDR3 protein: CASSLGRGKTEAFF. The CDR3 region has the DNA TGTGCCAGCAGCTTAGGCAGGGGAAAAACTGAAGCTTTCTTT.

The chain combines TRBV7-3 with TRBJ2-2; 9 nucleotides match TRBD2. J was trimmed by 5 bases and V by 1 base; bases with no gene match: 14. The CDR3 runs to 19 residues. Looked up from germline, CDR1 is SGHTA and CDR2 is FQGTGA. The CDR3 DNA reads as TGTGCCAGCAGCTTAAAGGGGCGGGTAGCGGGAGACCGGACCGGGGAGCTGTTTTTT. Amino acids: CASSLKGRVAGDRTGELFF.

There are a few counts of this clone. V is TRBV4-3 and J is TRBJ2-1; 12 nucleotides match TRBD2. The CDR3 spans 16 residues. CDR1 and CDR2 (germline): LGHNA, YSLEER. The J segment lost 9 bases and the V segment lost 0 bases, leaving 6 bases of the junction unmatched. The CDR3 is CASSQESSGRAVEQFF. The CDR3 DNA sequence: TGCGCCAGCAGCCAAGAGTCTAGCGGGAGGGCGGTTGAGCAGTTCTTC.

The CDR3 DNA is TGTGCCAGCAGCTCCTTCTATAGCGGGGGCACAGATACGCAGTATTTT. This translates into CASSSFYSGGTDTQYF. The V gene is TRBV5-6, the J gene TRBJ2-3; 8 positions match TRBD2. The CDR3 totals 16 residues. Trimming took 3 bases from V and 1 from J; bases not matched to a gene: 7. Germline CDR1 SGHDT, CDR2 YYEEEE.

This clone was observed a single time. This chain connects TRBV7-2 to TRBJ2-3; 8 bases are shared with TRBD1. The CDR3 extends over 15 amino acids. The V and J ends lost 8 bases and 8 bases, in that order; junction bases with no gene match: 15. CDR1 SGHTA and CDR2 FQGNSA come from the germline V gene. The CDR3 DNA reads as TGTGCCAGCTCGACGGACAGGGCCTCTTTCGGTACGCAGTATTTT. Its protein is CASSTDRASFGTQYF.

The rearrangement joins TRBV18 to TRBJ2-5; 12 bases are a match to TRBD2. J gave up 2 bases and V 3 bases, and 7 bases lay outside the gene matches. Germline CDR1 and CDR2: KGHSH and LQKENI. The length of the CDR3 is 17 residues. The CDR3 loop is CASSPPSGRAGQETQYF. DNA for the CDR3: TGTGCCAGCTCACCCCCTAGCGGGAGGGCCGGGCAAGAGACCCAGTACTTC.

The chain recombines TRBV18 with TRBJ1-1; 8 nucleotides match TRBD1. The CDR3 spans 15 residues. Germline CDR1 is KGHSH and CDR2 is LQKENI. V trimming: 3 bases; J trimming: 0 bases; junction bases outside the gene matches: 3. CDR3 DNA sequence: TGTGCCAGCTCACCGGACAGGGTGGTGAACACTGAAGCTTTCTTT. Residues: CASSPDRVVNTEAFF.

The chain employs TRBV9 and TRBJ2-5, with 11 bases matching TRBD2. Germline CDR1 reads SGDLS; CDR2 reads YYNGEE. The CDR3 is 15 amino acids. V dropped 3 bases and J dropped 4; count of bases not matched to a gene: 5. CDR3 sequence: CASSGSGRAIETQYF. The CDR3 DNA reads as TGTGCCAGCAGCGGTAGCGGGAGGGCCATAGAGACCCAGTACTTC.

The gene calls are TRBV4-3 and TRBJ2-7; a possible D gene is TRBD1 (5 bases). Germline V gene sequence: CDR1 LGHNA, CDR2 YSLEER. V was cut by 1 base and J by 2 bases, with 9 bases left in between. The CDR3 runs to 14 residues. The CDR3 is CASSQGRAAYEQYF. In nucleotides, the CDR3 is TGCGCCAGCAGCCAAGGCAGGGCGGCCTACGAGCAGTACTTC.

This clone came up a few times. The rearrangement uses TRBV28 and TRBJ2-7; 13 bases map to TRBD2. Per the germline V gene, CDR1 is MDHEN and CDR2 is SYDVKM. This CDR3 spans 18 amino acids. The trim removed 5 bases at V and 0 bases at J, leaving 10 bases unmatched. The CDR3 nucleotides are TGTGCCAGCAGTCTAACTCTGGGACTAGCGGGATACTCCTACGAGCAGTACTTC. Translation: CASSLTLGLAGYSYEQYF.

This clone has only a few counts. This chain uses TRBV27 with TRBJ2-5; TRBD1 matches 8 bases. The CDR3 length is 12 residues. CDR1 and CDR2 (germline): MNHEY, SMNVEV (reference sequence). The V and J ends lost 8 bases and 3 bases, in that order; junction bases with no gene match: 2. CDR3 sequence (DNA): TGTGCCAGCCTGGACAGGGAAGAGACCCAGTACTTC. Translation gives CASLDREETQYF.

This chain uses TRBV19 with TRBJ2-3; 7 positions match TRBD1. Germline V gene sequence: CDR1 LNHDA, CDR2 SQIVND (reference sequence). CDR3 length: 16 residues. The J segment lost 2 bases and the V segment lost 3 bases, leaving 8 bases of the junction unmatched. The CDR3 DNA is TGTGCCAGTAGTATCAAAGGGGGCGCTTCCACAGATACGCAGTATTTT. Protein: CASSIKGGASTDTQYF.

The V and J genes are TRBV18 and TRBJ2-7, with 10 nucleotides matching TRBD1. Germline V CDR1 and CDR2: KGHSH, LQKENI. V lost 5 bases to trimming and J lost 6 bases; unmatched junction nucleotides: 7. The CDR3 extends over 14 amino acids. CDR3 sequence (DNA): TGTGCCAGCTCAGAAGGGACAGGGGTCGGCGAGCAGTACTTC. It codes for CASSEGTGVGEQYF.

This clone was seen a handful of times. The chain employs TRBV5-6 and TRBJ1-4; TRBD1 agrees at 10 bases. The germline V gene encodes CDR1 SGHDT and CDR2 YYEEEE. With V trimmed by 3 bases and J by 6 bases, 8 bases remained unmatched. This CDR3 spans 16 amino acids. Here the CDR3 DNA reads TGTGCCAGCAGCTCTGGGGGCGGGACAGGGGATGAAAAACTGTTTTTT. Protein sequence: CASSSGGGTGDEKLFF.

The chain couples TRBV7-6 to TRBJ2-3; 7 nucleotides line up with TRBD1. Germline trimming cut 6 bases from V and 0 bases from J; bases unmatched to any gene: 6. CDR3 length equals 15 residues. Germline V lookup: CDR1 SGHVS, CDR2 FNYEAQ. The CDR3 sequence: CASRKGQFSTDTQYF. CDR3 coding DNA: TGTGCCAGCAGAAAGGGACAGTTCAGCACAGATACGCAGTATTTT.

The chain has TRBV14 and TRBJ1-2; D might be TRBD1 (6 bases). CDR1 SGHDN and CDR2 FVKESK come from the germline V gene. This CDR3 is 17 amino acids long. Trimming took 4 bases from V and 4 from J, leaving 22 bases between them. In DNA, the CDR3 is TGTGCCAGCAGCCCGTTAGATCCAGGGGCGAAACGCTATGGCTACACCTTC. Translation gives CASSPLDPGAKRYGYTF.

This clone appeared once. The chain combines TRBV6-1 with TRBJ2-4, with TRBD2 matching over 8 bases. CDR1 is MNHNS, CDR2 SASEGT, per germline. CDR3 length equals 16 residues. Trimming cost V 4 bases and J 1 base; bases outside gene matches: 6. In nucleotides, the CDR3 is TGTGCCAGCAGTGGACGACTAGCGTTTGCCAAAAACATTCAGTACTTC. This gives the protein CASSGRLAFAKNIQYF.

The genes are TRBV7-8 and TRBJ1-2; maybe TRBD1 (6 bases). CDR1 is SGHVS and CDR2 is FQNEAQ in the germline V gene. V lost 2 bases to trimming and J lost 3 bases, with 13 bases between them. The CDR3 consists of 15 residues. The CDR3 nucleotides are TGTGCCAGCAGCTTAACCAACAGGGTGGACTATGGCTACACCTTC. This codes for CASSLTNRVDYGYTF.